This T cell receptor beta chain appears in the sequencing data of a study of blood T cell repertoires in COVID-19. Sequenced by immunoSEQ multiplex PCR; TCRdb stores in-frame clones only, minus some. This sample carries 65,000 to 85,000 clones, roughly 77% of them seen once, and the ten largest clones take around 5%. This CDR3 spans 14 amino acids. V dropped 3 bases and J dropped 7 bases, with 16 bases sitting between them. Germline CDR1 reads KGHSH; CDR2 reads LQKENI. Sequences were obtained from peripheral blood. The receptor comes from a middle-aged man with active or convalescent COVID-19. J is TRBJ2-7 and V is TRBV18; possibly TRBD1 for D (6 bases). The CDR3 protein is CASSPARTEREQYF. The CDR3, as DNA: TGTGCCAGCTCACCCGCCAGGACAGAGCGGGAGCAGTACTTC.